What follows are 19 T cell receptor beta chains derived from one specimen sequenced in a study of T-cell memory formation after mild COVID-19. TCRdb redid the calling of the 5' RACE reads with MiXCR, one entry per CDR3 protein. The table shows tens of thousands of distinct CDR3 sequences, with 5.5% to 7.5% occurring only once. The sequenced sample consisted of PBMCs or a T cell subset sorted from them (not recorded which). All receptors derive from a man younger than 35 who had mild COVID-19 (a few samples of this study predate the infection). Cell type and time point are not known.

This clonotype has a count of ten or more. CDR3 coding DNA: TGCGCCAGCAGCTTCTCGACCGGCATGAACACTGAAGCTTTCTTT. Protein: CASSFSTGMNTEAFF. J is TRBJ1-1 and V is TRBV5-1; D is uncertain. The CDR3 runs to 15 residues. Per the germline V gene, CDR1 is SGHRS and CDR2 is YFSETQ. The V gene lost 2 bases and the J gene lost 0 bases, with 11 bases spanning the gap.

J is TRBJ1-5 and V is TRBV10-3; D not resolved. This CDR3 spans 15 amino acids. V lost 4 bases, J lost 4 bases, and 14 bases lay in between. Per the germline V gene, CDR1 is ENHRY and CDR2 is SYGVKD. The CDR3 DNA follows: TGTGCCATCAGTGGAGTAGGCCGCAATAATCAGCCCCAGCATTTT. Amino acid sequence: CAISGVGRNNQPQHF.

This clonotype turned up a few times. V usage is TRBV5-1 and J usage is TRBJ1-1, with D tentatively TRBD1 (5 bases). The CDR3 loop spans 15 amino acids. Trimming shortened V by 4 bases and J by 3 bases, and 16 bases separated the two germline ends. Looked up from germline, CDR1 is SGHRS and CDR2 is YFSETQ. CDR3 coding DNA: TGCGCCAGCAGCCAACGCCGGGACTTCCACACTGAAGCTTTCTTT. Translating gives CASSQRRDFHTEAFF.

This clonotype has more than one count but fewer than ten. The V and J genes are TRBV12-3 or TRBV12-4 and TRBJ1-3; D not resolved. V was shortened by 6 bases and J by 0 bases, with 15 bases between the two germline ends. This CDR3 has 16 residues. CDR3 amino acids: CASRFGRKNSGNTIYF. The DNA of the CDR3 is TGTGCCAGCAGATTTGGACGTAAGAACTCTGGAAACACCATATATTTT.

The table lists this clonotype with a few counts. This rearrangement joins TRBV12-3 or TRBV12-4 to TRBJ1-2; D is uncertain. V dropped 6 bases and J dropped 0 bases, with 11 bases sitting between them. The CDR3 totals 14 residues. The CDR3 region has the DNA TGTGCCAGCAGATCACACGGAACTAACTATGGCTACACCTTC. Encoded protein: CASRSHGTNYGYTF.

The table lists this clonotype with a few counts. The V gene is TRBV20-1, the J gene TRBJ2-5; 7 positions agree with TRBD1. With 5 bases clipped from V and 5 bases from J, the junction kept 8 bases outside the gene matches. Germline V gene data show CDR1 as DFQATT and CDR2 as SNEGSKA (reference sequence). This CDR3 spans 13 amino acids. The CDR3 sequence is CSAPGTVRETQYF. In DNA form, the CDR3 reads TGCAGTGCTCCCGGGACAGTACGGGAGACCCAGTACTTC.

This clonotype appeared a few times. The rearrangement uses TRBV20-1 and TRBJ1-2; the D gene is possibly TRBD1 (5 bases). V dropped 6 bases and J dropped 4 bases, with 12 bases sitting between them. Per germline, CDR1 DFQATT and CDR2 SNEGSKA (reference sequence). The CDR3 extends over 12 amino acids. The CDR3 sequence: CSAPQGSYGYTF. In nucleotides, the CDR3 is TGCAGTGCCCCCCAGGGTTCCTATGGCTACACCTTC.

The chain employs TRBV18 and TRBJ1-2; TRBD1 matches at 10 bases. This CDR3 has 14 residues. CDR1 and CDR2 (germline): KGHSH, LQKENI. V shed 3 bases and J 4 bases; nucleotides not matched to a gene: 2. The CDR3 DNA reads TGTGCCAGCTCACCTTGGACAGGGGGCTATGGCTACACCTTC. Translating it yields CASSPWTGGYGYTF. Full variable domain (missing parts from reference TRBV18 and TRBJ1-2): NAGVMQNPRHLVRRRGQEARLRCSPMKGHSHVYWYRQLPEEGLKFMVYLQKENIIDESGMPKERFSAEFPKEGPSILRIQQVVRGDSAAYFCASSPWTGGYGYTFGSGTRLTVV.

This clonotype was found a few times. The chain combines TRBV6-5 with TRBJ1-5; tentative D call: TRBD1 (6 bases). The CDR3 extends over 15 amino acids. CDR1 is MNHEY and CDR2 is SVGAGI in the germline V gene. Trimming removed 5 bases from V and 3 bases from J, with 14 bases in between. DNA of the CDR3: TGTGCCAGCAGTGACACAGGGTATTCCAATCAGCCCCAGCATTTT. Its translation: CASSDTGYSNQPQHF.

Only a few counts were recorded for this clonotype. This rearrangement joins TRBV5-1 to TRBJ2-3; 7 bases are a match to TRBD1. V dropped 3 bases and J dropped 6; count of bases not matched to a gene: 7. CDR3 length: 14 amino acids. Germline assignment: CDR1 SGHRS and CDR2 YFSETQ. This CDR3 reads CASSSRTGFDTQYF. CDR3 coding DNA: TGCGCCAGCAGCTCACGGACAGGCTTTGATACGCAGTATTTT. Full variable domain (remainder filled in from reference TRBV5-1 and TRBJ2-3): KAGVTQTPRYLIKTRGQQVTLSCSPISGHRSVSWYQQTPGQGLQFLFEYFSETQRNKGNFPGRFSGRQFSNSRSEMNVSTLELGDSALYLCASSSRTGFDTQYFGPGTRLTVL.

The V gene is TRBV7-3, the J gene TRBJ2-1, with TRBD2 as a possible D gene (6 bases). Trimming removed 11 bases from V and 10 bases from J, with 9 bases in between. There are 9 residues in the CDR3. Per germline, CDR1 SGHTA and CDR2 FQGTGA. DNA for the CDR3: TGTGCCCCTGCGGGGGAGCAGTTCTTC. It encodes CAPAGEQFF.

This clonotype occurred many times. The chain couples TRBV12-3 or TRBV12-4 to TRBJ2-5; 8 bases fit TRBD1. CDR3 size: 14 residues. The V gene end was trimmed by 8 bases and the J gene end by 4 bases; junction bases not matched to a gene: 9. CDR3 amino acids: CASGGQGVGETQYF. CDR3 in DNA: TGTGCCAGCGGCGGACAGGGCGTAGGAGAGACCCAGTACTTC.

The chain carries TRBV20-1 and TRBJ1-6; tentatively, D is TRBD1 (6 bases). This CDR3 is 13 amino acids long. Between the trimmed V and J ends, which lost 6 bases and 11 bases, there was a span of 17 bases. In germline, CDR1 is DFQATT, CDR2 SNEGSKA (reference sequence). CDR3 loop: CSAEHRAMAPLHF. In DNA form, the CDR3 reads TGCAGTGCGGAGCACAGGGCCATGGCACCCCTCCACTTT.

A few counts support this clonotype. The gene calls are TRBV7-2 and TRBJ2-1; no firm D call. The CDR3 totals 17 residues. V lost 5 bases to trimming and J lost 8 bases, with 25 bases between them. Germline V gene sequence: CDR1 SGHTA, CDR2 FQGNSA. Here the CDR3 DNA reads TGTGCCAGCAGCAAACAGACAAACCGCGGCCTGACCTATGAGCAGTTCTTC. Translating gives CASSKQTNRGLTYEQFF.

J is TRBJ1-2 and V is TRBV12-3 or TRBV12-4, with D perhaps TRBD1 (5 bases). Deletions cut 6 bases from V and 3 bases from J, with 11 bases between. There are 13 residues in the CDR3. The CDR3 protein is CASRSRGDYGYTF. CDR3 nucleotide sequence: TGTGCCAGCAGGTCCCGGGGGGACTATGGCTACACCTTC.

This clonotype was seen a handful of times. The chain has TRBV10-3 and TRBJ2-5; TRBD2 agrees at 10 bases. Germline assignment: CDR1 ENHRY and CDR2 SYGVKD. Trimming at V came to 1 base and at J to 6 bases, leaving 11 bases not matched to a gene. This CDR3 has 17 residues. The CDR3, as DNA: TGTGCCATCAGTGAGTTTCCCCAGCGGGGGGGCCTGAAGACCCAGTACTTC. This gives the protein CAISEFPQRGGLKTQYF.

V is TRBV29-1 and J is TRBJ2-7; 10 nucleotides align to TRBD1. After removal of 3 bases from V and 5 bases from J, the junction contained 7 bases not matched to a gene. The length of the CDR3 is 14 residues. The germline V gene has CDR1 SQVTM and CDR2 ANQGSEA. As DNA, the CDR3 is TGCAGCGTTGAGTTTCCGGGACAGGGGAACGAGCAGTACTTC. Amino acid sequence: CSVEFPGQGNEQYF.

The V and J genes are TRBV5-1 and TRBJ2-3; maybe TRBD1 (5 bases). Per the germline V gene, CDR1 is SGHRS and CDR2 is YFSETQ. V dropped 2 bases and J dropped 3 bases, with 16 bases sitting between them. The CDR3 loop spans 16 amino acids. CDR3 coding DNA: TGCGCCAGCAGCTTCCAGTGGGGCGGCGGTACAGATACGCAGTATTTT. Protein product: CASSFQWGGGTDTQYF. Full variable domain (rest looked up from reference TRBV5-1 and TRBJ2-3): KAGVTQTPRYLIKTRGQQVTLSCSPISGHRSVSWYQQTPGQGLQFLFEYFSETQRNKGNFPGRFSGRQFSNSRSEMNVSTLELGDSALYLCASSFQWGGGTDTQYFGPGTRLTVL.

This clonotype was observed a handful of times. V and J are TRBV20-1 and TRBJ2-2, with 9 bases identical to TRBD2. Germline assignment: CDR1 DFQATT and CDR2 SNEGSKA (reference sequence). V lost 3 bases and J lost 5; bases outside the gene matches: 4. This CDR3 is built from 14 residues. The CDR3 bases are TGCAGTGCTAGGGCTAGCGGGGCGACCGGGGAGCTGTTTTTT. The encoded protein is CSARASGATGELFF.